The source of this T cell receptor (beta chain) is a study of blood T cell repertoires in COVID-19. For the study at large: T cells, B-cell-depleted T cells, or PBMCs provided the cDNA or gDNA that served as material.

Seattle researchers signed up patients amid active infection and tracked them longitudinally. Per germline, CDR1 LNHDA and CDR2 SQIVND (reference sequence). CDR3 size: 15 residues. V shed 5 bases and J 1 base; nucleotides not matched to a gene: 3. Sequencing was performed with immunoSEQ multiplex PCR; in TCRdb, only in-frame clones are kept and a portion is missing. This table holds 300,000 to 450,000 clones, more than 75% found once. V is TRBV19 and J is TRBJ2-1, with TRBD1 identical over 9 bases. The specimen sequenced was peripheral blood. This TCR derives from a young woman with COVID-19, enrolled during active disease. Here the CDR3 DNA reads TGTGCCAGTAGTGCGGACAGGGGTTCCTACAATGAGCAGTTCTTC. Protein sequence: CASSADRGSYNEQFF.